A few counts support the clone carrying this T cell receptor beta chain. Its cognate antigen is unknown. The data derive from a study of beta chain features in type 1 diabetes. Study background: Patients were similar to healthy donors in age and gender (as well as in cell yields). All samples together contributed 95 million to 110 million sorted cells for examination. Findings and caveats of the study: Among patients with Type 1 diabetes, TCRB CDR3s were moderately but significantly shorter in every one of the four CD4+ subsets.

In all sorted populations, purity surpassed 95%. The authors reverse transcribed all of the isolated RNA, so sequencing captured expressed TCRB transcripts. Generated by immunoSEQ multiplex PCR, the TCRdb table keeps only in-frame clones and is missing some. The sample consists of 300,000 to 350,000 clones, 12% to 15% of them appearing once. This CDR3 contains 15 residues. Per germline, CDR1 LGHNA and CDR2 YNFKEQ. The V segment lost 2 bases and the J segment 2 bases; nucleotides outside the gene matches: 2. Sequencing was carried out using central memory CD4+ T cells from blood. V usage is TRBV4-2 and J usage is TRBJ2-5; TRBD2 matches at 10 bases. The TCR originated in a young man in good health. This CDR3 is CASSQRTSGQETQYF. The DNA for the CDR3 is TGTGCCAGCAGCCAACGGACTAGCGGACAAGAGACCCAGTACTTC.